What follows are 21 T cell receptor beta chains derived from one specimen sequenced in a study of blood T cells in healthy people across ages. Together with a sample-barcoded 5' primer, a J-beta primer mix was included in a second PCR lasting roughly 6 to 12 cycles. MiXCR was run by TCRdb on the 5' RACE reads, yielding one entry per CDR3 protein. The sample consists of roughly 680,000 distinct CDR3 sequences, under 65% of them appearing once. The specimen was blood. These receptors came from a woman older than 75 in good health.

The V gene is TRBV6-1, the J gene TRBJ2-2; 11 bases match TRBD2. This CDR3 region has 15 residues. Germline V lookup: CDR1 MNHNS, CDR2 SASEGT. V shed 6 bases and J 6 bases; nucleotides not matched to a gene: 6. The DNA of the CDR3 is TGTGCCAGCAGAAGTTTAGCGGGGGGGCCCGGGGAGCTGTTTTTT. It is translated as CASRSLAGGPGELFF.

The rearrangement uses TRBV4-1 and TRBJ1-2; D may be TRBD1 (5 bases). The germline V and J ends were trimmed by 7 bases and 0 bases, with 15 bases remaining between them. The CDR3 sequence is 15 residues long. Germline loops: CDR1 MGHRA, CDR2 YSYEKL. In DNA form, the CDR3 reads TGCGCCAGCACCCTGGGGACGAAGGCTAACTATGGCTACACCTTC. It translates to CASTLGTKANYGYTF.

On this clonotype: This may arise from a read error, as a much more abundant clone is one base away. V usage is TRBV27 and J usage is TRBJ2-3, with a weak D call TRBD2 (5 bases). This CDR3 spans 15 amino acids. Germline V gene data show CDR1 as MNHEY and CDR2 as SMNVEV (reference sequence). The CDR3 DNA reads TGTGCCAGCGGCTCCCAGGAGCGGATATCAGATGCGCAGTATTTT. Translating gives CASGSQERISDAQYF.

About this clonotype: Just one base apart from a much larger clone, this may be a read error. J is TRBJ1-1 and V is TRBV10-3; D might be TRBD1 (6 bases). Germline V gene data show CDR1 as ENHRY and CDR2 as SYGVKD. The CDR3 has 12 residues. V shed 7 bases and J shed 4 bases, with 10 bases lying between them. The CDR3 bases are TGTGCCATCAACAGGGATGGCACTGAAGCTTTCTTT. The encoded protein is CAINRDGTEAFF.

This clonotype appeared a few times. This chain links TRBV29-1 with TRBJ2-5, with D perhaps given as TRBD1 or TRBD2 (5 bases each). Germline V CDR1 and CDR2: SQVTM, ANQGSEA. Trimming cost V 6 bases and J 2 bases, with 13 bases left between them. This CDR3 is built from 13 residues. The CDR3 DNA sequence: TGCAGCGTGCGCGGCTGGGGGCAAGAGACCCAGTACTTC. This gives the protein CSVRGWGQETQYF. The variable domain in full, with the rest retrieved from reference TRBV29-1 and TRBJ2-5, is SAVISQKPSRDICQRGTSLTIQCQVDSQVTMMFWYRQQPGQSLTLIATANQGSEATYESGFVIDKFPISRPNLTFSTLTVSNMSPEDSSIYLCSVRGWGQETQYFGPGTRLLVL.

This chain uses TRBV7-6 with TRBJ2-5, with TRBD2 matching 9 bases. After removal of 5 bases from V and 5 bases from J, the junction contained 12 bases not matched to a gene. Germline values: CDR1 SGHVS, CDR2 FNYEAQ. The CDR3 is 16 residues long. CDR3 nucleotide sequence: TGTGCCAGCAGCCGGTCTTCGGGACTAGCTGGTGAGACCCAGTACTTC. Translating gives CASSRSSGLAGETQYF.

In nucleotides, the CDR3 is TGTGCCAGCCCTAGCCAGGACACTTACAATGAGCAGTTCTTC. It is translated as CASPSQDTYNEQFF. The genes are TRBV2 and TRBJ2-1; the D call may be TRBD1 or TRBD2 (5 bases each). The V gene lost 8 bases and the J gene lost 4 bases, with 15 bases spanning the gap. Per germline, CDR1 SNHLY and CDR2 FYNNEI. The CDR3 has 14 amino acids.

The V call is TRBV18, the J call TRBJ1-6, with 7 bases aligning to TRBD1. The germline V gene encodes CDR1 KGHSH and CDR2 LQKENI. The CDR3 is 16 amino acids. Trimming cost V 1 base and J 6 bases; bases outside gene matches: 6. This CDR3 reads CASSPLQGDSNSPLHF. The CDR3 DNA follows: TGTGCCAGCTCACCACTTCAGGGGGATAGTAATTCACCCCTCCACTTT.

The chain is built from TRBV10-1 and TRBJ2-4; no reliable D call. This CDR3 is built from 14 residues. The V and J ends lost 2 bases and 0 bases respectively, with 5 bases between them. Germline V CDR1 and CDR2: WNHNN, SYGVQD (reference sequence). CDR3 amino acids: CASSETLAKNIQYF. In nucleotides, the CDR3 is TGCGCCAGCAGTGAGACCTTAGCCAAAAACATTCAGTACTTC.

There are many counts of this clonotype. In DNA form, the CDR3 reads TGTGCCACCAGCAGAGATCGAGGAAGGAATTCACCCCTCCACTTT. Amino acids: CATSRDRGRNSPLHF. The V gene is TRBV15, the J gene TRBJ1-6; D remains ambiguous. CDR1 and CDR2 (germline): LNHNV, YYDKDF (reference sequence). CDR3 length: 15 amino acids. Trimming cost V 0 bases and J 7 bases, with 10 bases left between them.

This clonotype was counted between two and nine times. The V and J genes are TRBV24-1 and TRBJ2-1, with TRBD1 matching over 8 bases. Germline V gives CDR1 KGHDR, CDR2 SFDVKD. V was clipped by 3 bases and J by 8 bases; unmatched bases: 11. The CDR3 is made up of 16 amino acids. The CDR3 loop is CATSDPPRQGTDEQFF. In DNA, the CDR3 is TGTGCCACCAGTGATCCTCCCAGACAGGGGACCGATGAGCAGTTCTTC.

This clonotype has a handful of counts. V usage is TRBV28 and J usage is TRBJ1-1; D unresolved. The CDR3 runs 12 residues. V was cut by 1 base and J by 8 bases, with 8 bases left in between. The germline gives CDR1 MDHEN, CDR2 SYDVKM. This CDR3 is CASSLSTPEAFF. CDR3 DNA: TGTGCCAGCAGTTTATCGACTCCCGAAGCTTTCTTT.

The rearrangement joins TRBV19 to TRBJ2-2; D gene uncertain. The CDR3 sequence is 13 residues long. Germline loops: CDR1 LNHDA, CDR2 SQIVND (reference sequence). Deletions cut 10 bases from V and 3 bases from J, with 12 bases between. The CDR3 here is CATLAYYTGELFF. CDR3 coding DNA: TGTGCCACCCTCGCATATTACACCGGGGAGCTGTTTTTT.

This clonotype was observed many times. The V gene is TRBV12-3 or TRBV12-4, the J gene TRBJ2-1; 9 nucleotides agree with TRBD2. After removal of 7 bases from V and 4 bases from J, the junction contained 14 bases not matched to a gene. The CDR3 contains 17 residues. The DNA for the CDR3 is TGTGCCAGCACCCCTCCAGCGGGGGGTTCGGGTTACAATGAGCAGTTCTTC. Its protein product is CASTPPAGGSGYNEQFF.

DNA for the CDR3: TGTGCCAGCAGTACCGGGACAGGGGGAGCAGATACGCAGTATTTT. Its translation: CASSTGTGGADTQYF. The chain joins TRBV6-5 to TRBJ2-3; 11 bases are a match to TRBD1. V lost 5 bases, J lost 4 bases, and 5 bases stayed unmatched. This CDR3 region has 15 residues. Germline CDR1 reads MNHEY; CDR2 reads SVGAGI.

This rearrangement joins TRBV4-1 to TRBJ2-5; 8 bases are shared with TRBD2. The CDR3 has 14 amino acids. V shed 3 bases, J shed 12 bases, and the junction held 12 bases outside the gene matches. Germline V gene lookup returns CDR1 MGHRA and CDR2 YSYEKL. CDR3 in amino acids: CASSHRTTGLGKYF. The DNA of the CDR3 is TGCGCCAGCAGCCACCGCACTACGGGACTAGGCAAGTACTTC.

The chain combines TRBV4-2 with TRBJ1-5; D might be TRBD1 (6 bases). The CDR3 spans 16 residues. The germline gives CDR1 LGHNA, CDR2 YNFKEQ. Trimming shortened V by 3 bases and J by 7 bases, and 19 bases separated the two germline ends. This CDR3 is CASSQAQGLVGQPQHF. CDR3 DNA: TGTGCCAGCAGCCAGGCACAGGGTTTGGTAGGACAGCCCCAGCATTTT.

As for this clonotype: One junction end does not reproduce the germline sequence, and a read error may be involved. The chain has TRBV12-3 or TRBV12-4 and TRBJ2-3, with 8 bases that match TRBD2. CDR3 size: 16 residues. The CDR3: CASSRPAGDRADTQYF. The CDR3 bases are TGTGCCAGCAGTCGCCCAGCGGGAGATAGAGCAGATACACAGTATTTT.

The gene calls are TRBV30 and TRBJ2-5; D is perhaps TRBD1 (6 bases). TRBJ2-7 explains the end of the DNA better; the J call may be wrong. Looked up from germline, CDR1 is GTSNPN and CDR2 is SVGIG (reference sequence). This CDR3 region has 11 residues. In DNA, the CDR3 is TGTGCCTGGAGTGGGACAGTCGAGCAGTACTTC. Protein sequence: CAWSGTVEQYF.

This clonotype was seen ten or more times. The V gene is TRBV24-1, the J gene TRBJ2-2; D gene uncertain. Trimming took off 3 bases at V and 8 bases at J, with 9 bases between the two ends. Per germline, CDR1 KGHDR and CDR2 SFDVKD. CDR3 size: 13 residues. The CDR3 DNA reads as TGTGCCACCAGTGATGCCGCTCTAGGGGAGCTGTTTTTT. Its translation: CATSDAALGELFF.

CDR3 DNA sequence: TGCGCCAGCAGCTCTGGGACTAGCGGAAAAAACATTCAGTACTTC. Translation gives CASSSGTSGKNIQYF. The V and J genes are TRBV5-1 and TRBJ2-4, with TRBD2 identical over 11 bases. CDR3 length: 15 residues. Trimming took 3 bases from V and 4 from J; bases not matched to a gene: 3. Germline V lookup: CDR1 SGHRS, CDR2 YFSETQ.